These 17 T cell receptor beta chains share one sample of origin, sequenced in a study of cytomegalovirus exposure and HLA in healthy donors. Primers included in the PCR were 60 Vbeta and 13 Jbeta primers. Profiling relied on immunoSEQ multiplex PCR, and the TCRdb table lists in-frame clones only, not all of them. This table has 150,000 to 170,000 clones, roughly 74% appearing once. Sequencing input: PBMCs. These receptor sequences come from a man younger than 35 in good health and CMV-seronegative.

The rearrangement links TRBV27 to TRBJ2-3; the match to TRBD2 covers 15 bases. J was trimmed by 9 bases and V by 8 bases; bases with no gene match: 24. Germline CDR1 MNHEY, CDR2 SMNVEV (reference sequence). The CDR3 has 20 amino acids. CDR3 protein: CASAFDWTSGGAIGFQTQYF. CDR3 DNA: TGTGCCAGCGCGTTTGATTGGACTAGCGGGGGGGCTATCGGGTTTCAGACGCAGTATTTT.

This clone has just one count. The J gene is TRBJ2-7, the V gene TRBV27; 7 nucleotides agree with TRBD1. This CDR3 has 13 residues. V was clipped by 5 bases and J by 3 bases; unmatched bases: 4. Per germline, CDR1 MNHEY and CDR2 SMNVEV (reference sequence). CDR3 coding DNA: TGTGCCAGCAGTCCGGGACAGAGCTACGAGCAGTACTTC. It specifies CASSPGQSYEQYF.

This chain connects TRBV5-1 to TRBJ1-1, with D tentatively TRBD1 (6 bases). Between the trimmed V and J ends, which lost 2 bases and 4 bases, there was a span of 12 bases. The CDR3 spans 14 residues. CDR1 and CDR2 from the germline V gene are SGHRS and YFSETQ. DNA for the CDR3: TGCGCCAGCAGCTTAAAACAGGGTGGCACTGAAGCTTTCTTT. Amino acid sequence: CASSLKQGGTEAFF.

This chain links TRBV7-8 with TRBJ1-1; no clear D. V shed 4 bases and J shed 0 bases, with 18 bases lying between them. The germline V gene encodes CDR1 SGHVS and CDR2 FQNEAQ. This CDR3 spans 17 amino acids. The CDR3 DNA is TGTGCCAGCAGCTCCAGGCGGGCCTTATTTTTGAACACTGAAGCTTTCTTT. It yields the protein CASSSRRALFLNTEAFF.

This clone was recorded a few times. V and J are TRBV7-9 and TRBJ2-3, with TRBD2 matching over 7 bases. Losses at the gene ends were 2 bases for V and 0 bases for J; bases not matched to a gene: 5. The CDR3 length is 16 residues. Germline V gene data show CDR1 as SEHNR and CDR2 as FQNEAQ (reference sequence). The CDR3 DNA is TGTGCCAGCAGCTTAACGCTAGCGGCAAGCACAGATACGCAGTATTTT. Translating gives CASSLTLAASTDTQYF.

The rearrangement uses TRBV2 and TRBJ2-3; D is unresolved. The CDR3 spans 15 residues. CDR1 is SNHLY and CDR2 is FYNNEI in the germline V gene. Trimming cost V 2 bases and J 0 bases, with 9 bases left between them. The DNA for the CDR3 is TGTGCCAGCAGTGAACACAGCTCTAGCACAGATACGCAGTATTTT. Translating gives CASSEHSSSTDTQYF.

CDR3 in DNA: TGCAGCGTCGAGGAAATAAACTATGGCTACACCTTC. Translating gives CSVEEINYGYTF. The genes are TRBV29-1 and TRBJ1-2; D not certain. Germline V gene data show CDR1 as SQVTM and CDR2 as ANQGSEA. The ends were cut back, 6 bases at V and 2 bases at J, with 10 bases in the middle. CDR3 length: 12 amino acids.

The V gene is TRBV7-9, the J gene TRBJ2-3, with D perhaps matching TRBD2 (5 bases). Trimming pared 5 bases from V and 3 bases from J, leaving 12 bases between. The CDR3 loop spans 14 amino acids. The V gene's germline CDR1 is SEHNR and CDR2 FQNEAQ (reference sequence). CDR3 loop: CASSQYSGTDTQYF. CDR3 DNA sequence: TGTGCCAGCAGCCAATACTCGGGAACAGATACGCAGTATTTT.

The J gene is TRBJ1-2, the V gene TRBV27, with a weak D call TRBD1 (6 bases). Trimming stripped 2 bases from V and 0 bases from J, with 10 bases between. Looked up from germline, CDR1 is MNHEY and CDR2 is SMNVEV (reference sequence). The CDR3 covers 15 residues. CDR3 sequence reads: CASSLKGEANYGYTF. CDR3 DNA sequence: TGTGCCAGCAGTTTAAAGGGGGAAGCTAACTATGGCTACACCTTC.

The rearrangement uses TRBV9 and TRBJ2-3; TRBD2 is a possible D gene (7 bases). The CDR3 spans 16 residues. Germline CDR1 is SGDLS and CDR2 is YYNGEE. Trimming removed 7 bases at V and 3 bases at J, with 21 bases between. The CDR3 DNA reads TGTGCCAGCTCCGTAAAGGGGGGGGTGGGGACAGATACGCAGTATTTT. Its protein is CASSVKGGVGTDTQYF.

The CDR3 reads CASSIIQAAYSNQPQHF. CDR3 sequence (DNA): TGTGCCAGTAGTATAATACAGGCGGCTTATAGCAATCAGCCCCAGCATTTT. V usage is TRBV19 and J usage is TRBJ1-5; D is possibly TRBD1 (5 bases). With 2 bases removed from V and 0 bases from J, the gap between germline ends came to 14 bases. CDR3 length: 17 amino acids. CDR1 LNHDA and CDR2 SQIVND come from the germline V gene (reference sequence).

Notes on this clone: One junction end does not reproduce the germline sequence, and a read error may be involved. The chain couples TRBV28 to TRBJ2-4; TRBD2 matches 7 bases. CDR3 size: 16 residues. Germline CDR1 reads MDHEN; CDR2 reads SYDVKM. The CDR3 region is CASRGGDVGAKNSQYF. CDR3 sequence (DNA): TGTGCCAGCAGGGGGGGGGATGTGGGAGCCAAAAACAGTCAGTACTTC. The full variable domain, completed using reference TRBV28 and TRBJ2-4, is DVKVTQSSRYLVKRTGEKVFLECVQDMDHENMFWYRQDPGLGLRLIYFSYDVKMKEKGDIPEGYSVSREKKERFSLILESASTNQTSMYLCASRGGDVGAKNSQYFGAGTRLSVL.

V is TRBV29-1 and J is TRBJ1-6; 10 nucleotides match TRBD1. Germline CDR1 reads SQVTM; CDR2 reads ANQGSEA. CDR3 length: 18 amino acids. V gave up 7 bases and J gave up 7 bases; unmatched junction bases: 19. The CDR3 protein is CSALPTRTGGEGNSPLHF. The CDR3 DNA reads TGCAGCGCTCTACCGACCCGGACAGGGGGGGAAGGGAATTCACCCCTCCACTTT.

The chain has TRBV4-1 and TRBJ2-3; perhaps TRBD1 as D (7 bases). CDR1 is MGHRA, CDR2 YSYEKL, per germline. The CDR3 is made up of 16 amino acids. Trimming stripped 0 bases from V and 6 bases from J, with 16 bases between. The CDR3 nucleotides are TGCGCCAGCAGCCAAGATCCGGGCAGGGGGGTTGATACGCAGTATTTT. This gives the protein CASSQDPGRGVDTQYF.

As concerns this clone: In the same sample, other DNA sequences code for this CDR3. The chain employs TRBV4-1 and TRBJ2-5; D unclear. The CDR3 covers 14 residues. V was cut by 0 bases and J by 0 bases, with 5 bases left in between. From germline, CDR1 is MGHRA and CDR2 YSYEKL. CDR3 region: CASSQDSYQETQYF. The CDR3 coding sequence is TGCGCCAGCAGCCAAGACAGTTACCAAGAGACCCAGTACTTC.

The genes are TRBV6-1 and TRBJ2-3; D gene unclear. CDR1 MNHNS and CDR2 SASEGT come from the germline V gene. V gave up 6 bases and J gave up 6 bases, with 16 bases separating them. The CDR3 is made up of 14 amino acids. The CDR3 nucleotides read TGTGCCAGCAGCCTTAGACACCTTGGGGATACGCAGTATTTT. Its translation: CASSLRHLGDTQYF.

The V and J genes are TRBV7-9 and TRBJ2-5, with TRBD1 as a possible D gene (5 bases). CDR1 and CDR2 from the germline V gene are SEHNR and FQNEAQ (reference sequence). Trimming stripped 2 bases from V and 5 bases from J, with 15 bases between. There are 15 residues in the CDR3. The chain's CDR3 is CASSLTIQGGETQYF. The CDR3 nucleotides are TGTGCCAGCAGCTTAACAATTCAGGGTGGTGAGACCCAGTACTTC.